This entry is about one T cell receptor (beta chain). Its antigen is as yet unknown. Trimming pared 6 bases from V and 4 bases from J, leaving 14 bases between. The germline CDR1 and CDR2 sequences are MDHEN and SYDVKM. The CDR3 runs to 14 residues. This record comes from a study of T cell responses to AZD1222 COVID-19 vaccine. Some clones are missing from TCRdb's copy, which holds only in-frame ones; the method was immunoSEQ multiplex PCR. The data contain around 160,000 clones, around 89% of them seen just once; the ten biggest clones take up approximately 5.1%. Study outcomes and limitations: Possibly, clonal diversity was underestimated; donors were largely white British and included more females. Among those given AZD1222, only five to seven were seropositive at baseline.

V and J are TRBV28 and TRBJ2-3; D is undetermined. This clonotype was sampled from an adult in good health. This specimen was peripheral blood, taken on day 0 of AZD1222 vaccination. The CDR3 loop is CASRGGFGADTQYF. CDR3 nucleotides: TGTGCCAGCAGAGGCGGTTTTGGGGCAGATACGCAGTATTTT.